This T cell receptor beta chain is from a study of cytomegalovirus exposure and HLA in healthy donors. The primer mix had 60 Vbeta and 13 Jbeta primers. Sequencing was performed with immunoSEQ multiplex PCR; in TCRdb, only in-frame clones are kept and a portion is missing. Of around 110,000 clones listed, around 66% were seen once; the top ten hold roughly 8.6%. Germline assignment: CDR1 LNHDA and CDR2 SQIVND (reference sequence). The V and J ends lost 5 bases and 7 bases, in that order; junction bases with no gene match: 6. The CDR3 is 14 amino acids. The V gene is TRBV19, the J gene TRBJ2-3; TRBD2 aligns across 10 bases. What was sequenced was PBMCs. This sequence originates from a woman aged 40 to 50 in good health and CMV-seropositive. The CDR3 nucleotides are TGTGCCAGTAGTGAGGATAGCGGGAGGAATACGCAGTATTTT. This translates into CASSEDSGRNTQYF.